The subject of this entry is one T cell receptor (beta chain). What this receptor recognizes is not known. No base qualities exist here, and no much larger clone lies one base off it. The entry originates in a study of blood T cell repertoires in COVID-19 (dated by TCRdb to 2020 to 2021). Regarding the study in general: Samples covering the acute and convalescent phases of COVID-19 were provided by collaborators in the United States, Italy and Spain. The prospective study material was composed of cDNA or gDNA derived from T cells, B-cell-depleted T cells, or PBMCs. Deeply sampled blood TCRbeta repertoires from subjects exposed to, actively infected with, or recovered from COVID-19 were included in the dataset. A freely available public database, intended as a resource for researchers studying the immune response to SARS-CoV-2, is where the repertoires were released. The samples were drawn from the first 160 participants of the ongoing ImmuneRACE study and from 950 to 1,500 subjects provided by 6 global collaborators. Sample metadata almost always included a de-identified subject ID, COVID-19 status, age in years and sex. Where available, HLA class I and class II types were obtained from metadata supplied by the sample provider rather than from assay-based typing.

TCRbeta CDR3 regions were amplified from genomic DNA by means of the immunoSEQ Assay, a bias-controlled multiplex PCR. Concerning the study's data processing: Nucleated cell counts per sample were estimated from amplification of reference gene primers within the assay. To quantify the absolute abundance of each unique TCRbeta CDR3 rearrangement, sequence reads were collapsed and filtered. For each sample, productive Simpson clonality was calculated as the square root of Simpson's diversity index across productive rearrangements. TCRdb took this table from immuneACCESS and kept in-frame rearrangements with V and J called. Such tables lack part of the clones; where checked against another copy, unresolved V genes explain under half of the gap, and the rest is unexplained. For V, J and clone size, that table is used; D and trimming come from the DNA. This sample holds some 110,000 clones; roughly 79% were observed only once. The leading ten clones occupy more than 30% of the sample.

Whole blood was collected in K2EDTA tubes by collaborating institutions according to the institutions' own protocols. For TCRbeta analysis, collaborators shipped samples as frozen whole blood, isolated PBMCs, or DNA extracted from either of those sample types. General study outcomes and caveats: The quantity of clinical and demographic metadata differed by source and by participant and was supplied without curation.

From V the trimming removes 5 bases and from J it removes 0 bases, while the gene matches leave 5 bases of the junction unaccounted for. CDR1 and CDR2 (LNHDA, SQIVND) derive from the germline V gene (reference sequence). From cysteine to phenylalanine, the CDR3 is 16 amino acids long. The retained sequence is limited to the CDR3, 48 bases, with the frame set at the first base. The rearranged segments are TRBV19 and TRBJ2-4; 9 bases in the junction line up with TRBD1. The receptor was isolated from a man older than 75 with acute or convalescent COVID-19. The source material was peripheral blood. The DNA sequence follows: TGTGCCAGTAGTTCGGGACAGGGAACAGCCAAAAACATTCAGTACTTC. This encodes CASSSGQGTAKNIQYF.